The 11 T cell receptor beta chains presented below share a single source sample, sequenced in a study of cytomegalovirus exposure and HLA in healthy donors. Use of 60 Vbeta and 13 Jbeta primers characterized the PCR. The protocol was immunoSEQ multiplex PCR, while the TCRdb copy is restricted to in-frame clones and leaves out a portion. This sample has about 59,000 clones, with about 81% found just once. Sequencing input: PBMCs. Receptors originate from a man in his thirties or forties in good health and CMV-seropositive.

Written as DNA, the CDR3 is TGTGCCAGTTCCTTTCAGGGTGGAAATTCACCCCTCCACTTT. Residues: CASSFQGGNSPLHF. The chain is built from TRBV28 and TRBJ1-6; possible D gene TRBD1, 5 bases. Trimming shortened V by 9 bases and J by 7 bases, and 16 bases separated the two germline ends. The CDR3 covers 14 residues. Germline lookup yields CDR1 MDHEN and CDR2 SYDVKM.

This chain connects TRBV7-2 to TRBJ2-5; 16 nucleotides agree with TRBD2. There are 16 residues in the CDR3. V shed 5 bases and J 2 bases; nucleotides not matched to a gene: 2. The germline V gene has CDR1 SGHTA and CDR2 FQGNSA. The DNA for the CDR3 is TGTGCCAGCAGCCTGGGACTAGCGGGGGGGCAAGAGACCCAGTACTTC. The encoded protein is CASSLGLAGGQETQYF.

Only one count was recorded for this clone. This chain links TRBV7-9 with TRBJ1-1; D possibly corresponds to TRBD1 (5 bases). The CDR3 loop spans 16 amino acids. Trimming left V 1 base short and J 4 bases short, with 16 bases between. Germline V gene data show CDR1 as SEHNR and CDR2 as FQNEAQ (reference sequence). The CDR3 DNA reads TGTGCCAGCAGCTTAGGGGTTGGGGCGGGGAGCACTGAAGCTTTCTTT. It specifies CASSLGVGAGSTEAFF.

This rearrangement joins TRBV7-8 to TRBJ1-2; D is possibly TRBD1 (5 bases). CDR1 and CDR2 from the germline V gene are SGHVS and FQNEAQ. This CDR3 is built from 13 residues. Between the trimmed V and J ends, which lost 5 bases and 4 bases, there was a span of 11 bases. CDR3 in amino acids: CASSIWGGYGYTF. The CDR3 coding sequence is TGTGCCAGCAGCATATGGGGGGGCTATGGCTACACCTTC.

Written as DNA, the CDR3 is TGTGCCAGCAGCTTCTGGGGGGGGCGGGGGCTGATTTCCTACAATGAGCAGTTCTTC. Its protein product is CASSFWGGRGLISYNEQFF. V gene TRBV5-8 combines with J gene TRBJ2-1; D perhaps matches TRBD2 (7 bases). Trimming took off 2 bases at V and 1 base at J, with 22 bases between the two ends. The CDR3 covers 19 residues. Germline CDR1 reads SGHTS; CDR2 reads YDEGEE.

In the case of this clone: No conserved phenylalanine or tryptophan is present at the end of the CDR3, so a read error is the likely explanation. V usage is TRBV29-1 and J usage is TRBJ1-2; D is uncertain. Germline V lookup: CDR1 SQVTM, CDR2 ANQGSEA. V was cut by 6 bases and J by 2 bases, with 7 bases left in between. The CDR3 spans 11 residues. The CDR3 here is CSVQTNYGYTV. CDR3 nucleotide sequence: TGCAGCGTGCAGACCAACTATGGCTACACCGTC.

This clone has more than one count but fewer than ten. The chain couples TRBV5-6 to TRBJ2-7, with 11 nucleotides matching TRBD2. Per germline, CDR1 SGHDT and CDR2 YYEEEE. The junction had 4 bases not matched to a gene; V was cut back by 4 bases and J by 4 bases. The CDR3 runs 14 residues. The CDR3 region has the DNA TGTGCCAGCAGCATGGGGACTAGCGGTTACGAGCAGTACTTC. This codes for CASSMGTSGYEQYF.

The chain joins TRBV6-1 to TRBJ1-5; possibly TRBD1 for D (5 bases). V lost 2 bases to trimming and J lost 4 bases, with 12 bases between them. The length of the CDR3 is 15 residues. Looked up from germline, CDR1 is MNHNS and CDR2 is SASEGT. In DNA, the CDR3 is TGTGCCAGCAGTGAACGATTCCAGGGAAATCAGCCCCAGCATTTT. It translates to CASSERFQGNQPQHF.

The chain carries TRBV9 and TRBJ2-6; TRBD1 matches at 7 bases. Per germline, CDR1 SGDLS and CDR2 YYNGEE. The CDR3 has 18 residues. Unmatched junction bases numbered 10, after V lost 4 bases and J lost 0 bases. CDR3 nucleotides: TGTGCCAGCAGCCCAAGGGACAGACAATACTCTGGGGCCAACGTCCTGACTTTC. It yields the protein CASSPRDRQYSGANVLTF.

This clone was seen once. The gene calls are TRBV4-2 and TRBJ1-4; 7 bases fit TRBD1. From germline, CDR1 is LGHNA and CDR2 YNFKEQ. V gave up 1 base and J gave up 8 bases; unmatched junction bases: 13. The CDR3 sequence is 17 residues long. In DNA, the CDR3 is TGTGCCAGCAGCCAAGCCCAAATCCGGGACAGAAGGGAAAAACTGTTTTTT. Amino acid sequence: CASSQAQIRDRREKLFF.

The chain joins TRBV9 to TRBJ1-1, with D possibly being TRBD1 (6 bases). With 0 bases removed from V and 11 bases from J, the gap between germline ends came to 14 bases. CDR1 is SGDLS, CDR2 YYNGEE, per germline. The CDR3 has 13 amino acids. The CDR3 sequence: CASSVGLWTAAFF. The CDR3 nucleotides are TGTGCCAGCAGCGTAGGCTTGTGGACAGCCGCTTTCTTT.